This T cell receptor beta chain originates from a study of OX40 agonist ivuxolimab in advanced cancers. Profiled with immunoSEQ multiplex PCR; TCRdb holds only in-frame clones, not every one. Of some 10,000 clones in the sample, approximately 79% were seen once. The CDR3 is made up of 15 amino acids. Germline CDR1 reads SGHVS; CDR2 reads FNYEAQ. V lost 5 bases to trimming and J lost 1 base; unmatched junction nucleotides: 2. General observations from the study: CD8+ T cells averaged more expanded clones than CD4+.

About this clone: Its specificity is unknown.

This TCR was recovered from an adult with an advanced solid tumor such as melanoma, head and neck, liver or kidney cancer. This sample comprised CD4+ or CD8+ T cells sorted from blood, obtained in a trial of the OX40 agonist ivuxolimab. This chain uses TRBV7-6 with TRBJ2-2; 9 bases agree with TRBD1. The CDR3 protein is CASSLGQGNTGELFF. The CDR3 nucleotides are TGTGCCAGCAGCCTGGGACAGGGGAACACCGGGGAGCTGTTTTTT.